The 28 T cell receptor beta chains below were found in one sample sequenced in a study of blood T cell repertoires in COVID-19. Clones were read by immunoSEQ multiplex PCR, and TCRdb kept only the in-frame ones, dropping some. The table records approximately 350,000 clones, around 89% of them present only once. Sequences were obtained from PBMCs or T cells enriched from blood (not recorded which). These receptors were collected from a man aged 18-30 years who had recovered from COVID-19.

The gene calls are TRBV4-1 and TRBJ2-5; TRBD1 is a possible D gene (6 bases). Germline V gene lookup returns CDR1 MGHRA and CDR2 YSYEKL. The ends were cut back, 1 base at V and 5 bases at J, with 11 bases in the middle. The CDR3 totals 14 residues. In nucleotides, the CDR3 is TGCGCCAGCAGCCAAGCTGGGGGCATGGAGACCCAGTACTTC. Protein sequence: CASSQAGGMETQYF.

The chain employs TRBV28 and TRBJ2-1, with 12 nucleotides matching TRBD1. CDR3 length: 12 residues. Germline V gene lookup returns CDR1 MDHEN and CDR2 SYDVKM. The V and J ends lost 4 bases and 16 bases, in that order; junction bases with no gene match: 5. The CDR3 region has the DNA TGTGCCAGCAGTTCCCCCGGGACAGGGGGCTTCTTC. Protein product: CASSSPGTGGFF.

The CDR3 protein is CATSREMVGGIYNEQFF. The CDR3 DNA is TGTGCCACCAGCAGAGAGATGGTGGGAGGGATCTACAATGAGCAGTTCTTC. The V gene is TRBV15, the J gene TRBJ2-1, with 7 bases matching TRBD2. The CDR3 length is 17 residues. J gave up 3 bases and V 0 bases, and 8 bases lay outside the gene matches. Germline-derived CDR1 and CDR2 are LNHNV and YYDKDF (reference sequence). Together with reference TRBV15 and TRBJ2-1, the CDR3 gives the full variable domain: DAMVIQNPRYQVTQFGKPVTLSCSQTLNHNVMYWYQQKSSQAPKLLFHYYDKDFNNEADTPDNFQSRRPNTSFCFLDIRSPGLGDTAMYLCATSREMVGGIYNEQFFGPGTRLTVL.

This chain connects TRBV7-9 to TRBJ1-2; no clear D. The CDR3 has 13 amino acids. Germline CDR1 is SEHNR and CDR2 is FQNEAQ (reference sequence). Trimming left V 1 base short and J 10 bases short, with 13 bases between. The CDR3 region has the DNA TGTGCCAGCAGCTTAGACCCCCCGGGGTCCTACACCTTC. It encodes CASSLDPPGSYTF.

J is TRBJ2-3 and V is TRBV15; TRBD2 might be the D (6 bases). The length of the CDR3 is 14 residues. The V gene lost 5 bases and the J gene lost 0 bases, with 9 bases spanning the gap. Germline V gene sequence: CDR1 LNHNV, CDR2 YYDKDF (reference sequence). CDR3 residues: CATSRTTSTDTQYF. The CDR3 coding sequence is TGTGCCACCAGCCGGACTACTAGCACAGATACGCAGTATTTT.

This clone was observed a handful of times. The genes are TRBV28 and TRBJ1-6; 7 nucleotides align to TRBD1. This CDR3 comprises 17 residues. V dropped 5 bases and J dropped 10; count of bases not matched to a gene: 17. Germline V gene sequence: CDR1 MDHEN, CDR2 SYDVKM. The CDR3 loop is CASSPSRQGPSDSPLHF. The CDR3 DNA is TGTGCCAGCAGTCCCAGCCGACAGGGCCCCTCGGACTCACCCCTCCACTTT.

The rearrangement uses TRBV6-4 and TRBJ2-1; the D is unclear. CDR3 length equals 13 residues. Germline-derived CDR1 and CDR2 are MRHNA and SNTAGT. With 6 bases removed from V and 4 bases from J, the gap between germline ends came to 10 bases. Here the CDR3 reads CASSEDTYNEQFF. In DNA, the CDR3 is TGTGCCAGCAGCGAAGACACATACAATGAGCAGTTCTTC.

CDR3 loop: CASSYLLSGGSYEQYF. The CDR3 DNA sequence: TGTGCCAGCAGCTACCTTCTCAGCGGAGGCTCCTACGAGCAGTACTTC. The rearrangement links TRBV7-2 to TRBJ2-7; tentative D call: TRBD2 (5 bases). This CDR3 is 16 amino acids long. V was cut by 4 bases and J by 0 bases, with 16 bases left in between. CDR1 and CDR2 from the germline V gene are SGHTA and FQGNSA. The full variable domain, with the rest looked up from reference TRBV7-2 and TRBJ2-7, is GAGVSQSPSNKVTEKGKDVELRCDPISGHTALYWYRQSLGQGLEFLIYFQGNSAPDKSGLPSDRFSAERTGGSVSTLTIQRTQQEDSAVYLCASSYLLSGGSYEQYFGPGTRLTVT.

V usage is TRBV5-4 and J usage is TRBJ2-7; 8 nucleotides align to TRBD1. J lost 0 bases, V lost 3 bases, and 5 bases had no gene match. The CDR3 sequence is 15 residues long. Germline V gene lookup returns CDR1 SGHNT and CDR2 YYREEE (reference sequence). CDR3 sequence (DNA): TGTGCCAGCAGCTGGCGGACAGGGAGCTCCTACGAGCAGTACTTC. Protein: CASSWRTGSSYEQYF.

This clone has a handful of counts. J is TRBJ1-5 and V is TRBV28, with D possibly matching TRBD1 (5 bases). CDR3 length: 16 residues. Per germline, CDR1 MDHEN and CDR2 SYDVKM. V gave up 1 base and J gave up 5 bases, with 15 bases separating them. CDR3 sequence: CASSLSARAGDQPQHF. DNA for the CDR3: TGTGCCAGCAGTTTATCAGCCAGGGCTGGGGATCAGCCCCAGCATTTT.

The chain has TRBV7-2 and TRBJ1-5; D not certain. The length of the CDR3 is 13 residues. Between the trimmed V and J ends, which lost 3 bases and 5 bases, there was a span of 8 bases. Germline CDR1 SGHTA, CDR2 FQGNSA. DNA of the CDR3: TGTGCCAGCAGCTTTAACACCTATCAGCCCCAGCATTTT. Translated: CASSFNTYQPQHF.

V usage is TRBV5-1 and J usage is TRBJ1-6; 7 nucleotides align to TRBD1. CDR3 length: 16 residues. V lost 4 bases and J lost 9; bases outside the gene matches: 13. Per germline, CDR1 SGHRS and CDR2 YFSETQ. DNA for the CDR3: TGCGCCAGCAGCCCTTCGACAGGGCGCTTAAGTTCACCCCTCCACTTT. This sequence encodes CASSPSTGRLSSPLHF.

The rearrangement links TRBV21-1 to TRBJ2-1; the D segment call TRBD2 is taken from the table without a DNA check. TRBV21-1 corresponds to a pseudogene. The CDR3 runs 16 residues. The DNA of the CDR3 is TGTGCCAGCAGCACCGACCTGGGGGGCTCCTACAATGAGCAGTTCTTC. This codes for CASSTDLGGSYNEQFF.

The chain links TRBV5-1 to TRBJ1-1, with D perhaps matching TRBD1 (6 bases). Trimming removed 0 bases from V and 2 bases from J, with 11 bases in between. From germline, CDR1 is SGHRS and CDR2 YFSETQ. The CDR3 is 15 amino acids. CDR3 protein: CASSLGAGANTEAFF. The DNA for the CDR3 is TGCGCCAGCAGCTTGGGGGCAGGGGCTAACACTGAAGCTTTCTTT.

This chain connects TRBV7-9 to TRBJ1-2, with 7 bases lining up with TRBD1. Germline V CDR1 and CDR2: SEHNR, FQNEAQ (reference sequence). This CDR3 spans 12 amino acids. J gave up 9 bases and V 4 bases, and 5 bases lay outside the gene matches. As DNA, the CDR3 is TGTGCCAGCAGCTCAATGACAGGGAGCTACACCTTC. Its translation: CASSSMTGSYTF.

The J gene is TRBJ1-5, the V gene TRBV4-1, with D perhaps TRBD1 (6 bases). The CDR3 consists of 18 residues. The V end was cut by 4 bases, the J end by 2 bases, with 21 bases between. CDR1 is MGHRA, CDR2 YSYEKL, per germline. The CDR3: CASSRLQLQGGGNQPQHF. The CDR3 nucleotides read TGCGCCAGCAGCCGGTTACAGCTACAGGGTGGCGGCAATCAGCCCCAGCATTTT.

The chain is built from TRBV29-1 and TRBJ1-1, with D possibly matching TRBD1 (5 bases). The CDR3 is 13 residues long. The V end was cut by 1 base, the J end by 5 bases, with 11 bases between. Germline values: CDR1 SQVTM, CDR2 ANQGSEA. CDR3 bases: TGCAGCGTTGAAGGGGGCGCTGGGACTGAAGCTTTCTTT. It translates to CSVEGGAGTEAFF.

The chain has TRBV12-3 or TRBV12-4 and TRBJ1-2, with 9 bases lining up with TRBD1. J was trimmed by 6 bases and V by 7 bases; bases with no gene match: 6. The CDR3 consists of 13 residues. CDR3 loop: CASNQDRGNGYTF. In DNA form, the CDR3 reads TGTGCCAGCAATCAGGACAGGGGCAATGGCTACACCTTC.

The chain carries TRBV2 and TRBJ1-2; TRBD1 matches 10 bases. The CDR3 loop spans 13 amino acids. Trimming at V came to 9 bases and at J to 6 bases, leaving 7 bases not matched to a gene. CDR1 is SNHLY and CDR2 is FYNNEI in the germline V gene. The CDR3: CARTGGKSNGYTF. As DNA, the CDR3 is TGTGCCAGGACAGGGGGCAAGTCCAATGGCTACACCTTC.

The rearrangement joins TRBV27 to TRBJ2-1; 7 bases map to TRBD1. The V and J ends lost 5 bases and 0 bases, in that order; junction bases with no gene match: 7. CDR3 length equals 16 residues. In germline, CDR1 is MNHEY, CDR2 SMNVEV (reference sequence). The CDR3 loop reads CASSLRDSFSYNEQFF. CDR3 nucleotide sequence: TGTGCCAGCAGTCTCCGGGACAGTTTCTCCTACAATGAGCAGTTCTTC.

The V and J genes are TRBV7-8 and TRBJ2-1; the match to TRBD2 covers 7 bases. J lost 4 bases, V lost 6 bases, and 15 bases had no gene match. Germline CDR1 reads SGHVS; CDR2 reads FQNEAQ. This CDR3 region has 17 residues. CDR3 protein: CASSFGNPGLLYNEQFF. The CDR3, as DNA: TGTGCCAGCAGTTTTGGGAATCCGGGACTACTATACAATGAGCAGTTCTTC.

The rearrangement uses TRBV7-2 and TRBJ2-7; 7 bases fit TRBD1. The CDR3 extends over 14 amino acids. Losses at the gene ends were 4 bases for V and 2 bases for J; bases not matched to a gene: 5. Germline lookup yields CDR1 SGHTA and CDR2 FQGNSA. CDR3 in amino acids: CASSYRGPPYEQYF. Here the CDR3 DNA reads TGTGCCAGCAGCTACAGGGGTCCTCCCTACGAGCAGTACTTC.

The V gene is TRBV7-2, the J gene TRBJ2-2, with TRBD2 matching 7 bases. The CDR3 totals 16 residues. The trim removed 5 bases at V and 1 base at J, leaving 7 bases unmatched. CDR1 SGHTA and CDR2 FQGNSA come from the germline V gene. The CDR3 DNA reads TGTGCCAGCAGCCCCCGGGGGAGGGGGAACACCGGGGAGCTGTTTTTT. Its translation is CASSPRGRGNTGELFF.

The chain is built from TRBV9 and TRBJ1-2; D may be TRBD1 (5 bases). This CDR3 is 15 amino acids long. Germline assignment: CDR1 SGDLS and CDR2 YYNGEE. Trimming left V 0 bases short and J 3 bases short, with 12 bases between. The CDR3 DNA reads TGTGCCAGCAGCGTAGCGCCGGACACCCACTATGGCTACACCTTC. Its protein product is CASSVAPDTHYGYTF.

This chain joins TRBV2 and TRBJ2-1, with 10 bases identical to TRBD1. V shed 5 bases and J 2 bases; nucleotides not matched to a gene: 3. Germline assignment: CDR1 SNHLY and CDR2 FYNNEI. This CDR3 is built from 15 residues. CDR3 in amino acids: CASSTGTGAYNEQFF. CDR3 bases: TGTGCCAGCAGTACCGGGACAGGGGCCTACAATGAGCAGTTCTTC.

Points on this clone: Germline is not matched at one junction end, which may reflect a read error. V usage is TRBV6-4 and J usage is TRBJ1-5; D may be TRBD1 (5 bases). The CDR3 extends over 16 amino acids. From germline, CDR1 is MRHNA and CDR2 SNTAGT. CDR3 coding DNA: TGCTCAAAACAGGCCGGTTATCCATATAGCAATCAGCCCCAGCATTTT. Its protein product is CSKQAGYPYSNQPQHF.

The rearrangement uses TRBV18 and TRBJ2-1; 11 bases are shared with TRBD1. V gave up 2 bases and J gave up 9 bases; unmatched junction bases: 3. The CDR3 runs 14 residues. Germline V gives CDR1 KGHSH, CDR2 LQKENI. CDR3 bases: TGTGCCAGCTCACCAGGGACAGGGGGTTTTGAGCAGTTCTTC. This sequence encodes CASSPGTGGFEQFF.

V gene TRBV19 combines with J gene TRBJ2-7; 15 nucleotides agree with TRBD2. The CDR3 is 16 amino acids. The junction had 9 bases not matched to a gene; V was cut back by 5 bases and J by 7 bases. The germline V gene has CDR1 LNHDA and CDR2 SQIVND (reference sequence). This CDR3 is CASSPQGLAGGVEQYF. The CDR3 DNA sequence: TGTGCCAGTAGTCCCCAAGGACTAGCGGGAGGGGTTGAGCAGTACTTC.